The 6 T cell receptor beta chains listed next were all sequenced from one sample in a study of beta chain features in type 1 diabetes listed by TCRdb under 2018. Libraries were built with the immunoSEQ multiplex PCR assay. The High Capacity cDNA Reverse Transcription Kit was used to reverse transcribe all of the isolated RNA, meaning that expressed TCRB transcripts were what got sequenced. Here the immuneACCESS table is served through TCRdb, limited to in-frame sequences with V and J called. Missing clones are a known gap in these copies; in checked studies unresolved V genes cover under half, and the rest lacks a known reason. This sample gives approximately 380,000 clones in total; around 16% of them show up just once. The top ten hold about 0.018% of the sample. Sequenced: naive CD4+ T cells from blood. The cell subset or site tag for this specimen amounts to: true naive CD4+ T cells. These receptors all come from a woman between 18 and 29 years old in good health.

The chain carries TRBV30 and TRBJ2-1, with 16 bases that match TRBD2. Looked up from germline, CDR1 is GTSNPN and CDR2 is SVGIG (reference sequence). This CDR3 is 18 amino acids long. With V trimmed by 4 bases and J by 3 bases, 9 bases remained unmatched. The CDR3 sequence: CAWIDTGTSGRVYNEQFF. In DNA form, the CDR3 reads TGTGCCTGGATCGATACCGGGACTAGCGGGAGGGTCTACAATGAGCAGTTCTTC.

The CDR3 bases are TGTGCCTGGGCCCCGGGGGGCTACACCTTC. Protein product: CAWAPGGYTF. This sequence joins TRBV30 and TRBJ1-2; D is unresolved. The CDR3 totals 10 residues. The V end was cut by 5 bases, the J end by 8 bases, with 9 bases between. The germline gives CDR1 GTSNPN, CDR2 SVGIG (reference sequence).

The V call is TRBV11-1, the J call TRBJ2-7, with 7 bases identical to TRBD1. Germline trimming cut 3 bases from V and 2 bases from J; bases unmatched to any gene: 1. The CDR3 runs 13 residues. From germline, CDR1 is SGHAT and CDR2 FQDESV (reference sequence). The CDR3 nucleotides are TGTGCCAGCAGCTTCGACAGGGCCTACGAGCAGTACTTC. Translating it yields CASSFDRAYEQYF.

The table lists this clone with a few counts. The gene calls are TRBV6-5 and TRBJ1-4; 10 nucleotides agree with TRBD1. Germline CDR1 is MNHEY and CDR2 is SVGAGI. After removal of 5 bases from V and 8 bases from J, the junction contained 5 bases not matched to a gene. The CDR3 loop spans 14 amino acids. The DNA of the CDR3 is TGTGCCAGCAGTGACAGGGGGCGTAGGGAAAAACTGTTTTTT. It codes for CASSDRGRREKLFF.

The genes are TRBV7-9 and TRBJ1-2; tentative D call: TRBD1 (6 bases). CDR1 and CDR2 (germline): SEHNR, FQNEAQ (reference sequence). V lost 5 bases to trimming and J lost 10 bases, with 14 bases between them. This CDR3 comprises 12 residues. CDR3: CASSPLGGAYTF. CDR3 nucleotide sequence: TGTGCCAGCAGCCCCCTGGGGGGGGCCTACACCTTC.

The chain carries TRBV29-1 and TRBJ1-2; 7 bases match TRBD1. The V gene's germline CDR1 is SQVTM and CDR2 ANQGSEA. The CDR3 is 12 amino acids. J was trimmed by 4 bases and V by 3 bases; bases with no gene match: 2. CDR3 region: CSVEPGGYGYTF. In DNA, the CDR3 is TGCAGCGTTGAGCCAGGGGGCTATGGCTACACCTTC.